This T cell receptor beta chain is from a study of post-analysis software for immune sequencing data. Study information: Patients had relapsing-remitting, secondary progressive or progressive-relapsing multiple sclerosis; some lacked subtype.

The authors incorporated unique molecular identifiers into the TCR beta cDNA libraries. TCRdb reprocessed the PCR reads with MiXCR, giving one entry per CDR3 protein. Here the sample spans roughly 580,000 distinct CDR3 sequences, 44% being singletons. Sequenced sample: blood. This clonotype was obtained from a girl aged 5 to 17 with multiple sclerosis.

CDR3 in DNA: TGTGCCAGCAGTTTAGCCAGGGCTGCGACCCAGTACTTC. Translated: CASSLARAATQYF. This sequence joins TRBV27 and TRBJ2-5, with D maybe TRBD1 (5 bases). The CDR3 runs 13 residues. Germline lookup yields CDR1 MNHEY and CDR2 SMNVEV (reference sequence). V was pared by 2 bases and J by 7 bases, with 11 bases between.